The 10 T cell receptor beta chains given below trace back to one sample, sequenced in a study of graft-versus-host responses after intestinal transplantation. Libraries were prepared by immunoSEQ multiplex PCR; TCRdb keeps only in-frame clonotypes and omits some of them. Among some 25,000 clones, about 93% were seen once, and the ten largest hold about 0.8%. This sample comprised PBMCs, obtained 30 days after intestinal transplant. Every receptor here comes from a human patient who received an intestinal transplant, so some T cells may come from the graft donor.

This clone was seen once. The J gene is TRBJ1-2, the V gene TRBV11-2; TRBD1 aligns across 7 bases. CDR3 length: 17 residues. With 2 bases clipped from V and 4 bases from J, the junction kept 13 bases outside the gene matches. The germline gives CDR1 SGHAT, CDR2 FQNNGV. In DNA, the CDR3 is TGTGCCAGCAGCTTACGAACAGGGGACGCCCTTAGCTATGGCTACACCTTC. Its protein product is CASSLRTGDALSYGYTF.

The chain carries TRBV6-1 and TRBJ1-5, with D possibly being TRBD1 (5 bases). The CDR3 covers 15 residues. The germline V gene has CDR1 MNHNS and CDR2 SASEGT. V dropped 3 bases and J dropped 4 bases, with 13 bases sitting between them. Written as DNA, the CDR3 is TGTGCCAGCAGTGAGGATCTCAGGGAGAATCAGCCCCAGCATTTT. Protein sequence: CASSEDLRENQPQHF.

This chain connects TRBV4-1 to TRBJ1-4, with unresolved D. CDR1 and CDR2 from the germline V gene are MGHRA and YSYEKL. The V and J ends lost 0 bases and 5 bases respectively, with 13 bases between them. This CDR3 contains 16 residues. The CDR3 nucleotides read TGCGCCAGCAGCCAAGATCCTAGACCCTCGAATGAAAAACTGTTTTTT. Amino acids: CASSQDPRPSNEKLFF.

The CDR3 sequence is CASGPGFHEDEQYF. CDR3 sequence (DNA): TGTGCCAGCGGCCCCGGATTCCATGAAGACGAGCAGTACTTC. The genes are TRBV7-9 and TRBJ2-7; no clear D. In germline, CDR1 is SEHNR, CDR2 FQNEAQ (reference sequence). V was trimmed by 8 bases and J by 5 bases, leaving 19 bases between them. The CDR3 sequence is 14 residues long.

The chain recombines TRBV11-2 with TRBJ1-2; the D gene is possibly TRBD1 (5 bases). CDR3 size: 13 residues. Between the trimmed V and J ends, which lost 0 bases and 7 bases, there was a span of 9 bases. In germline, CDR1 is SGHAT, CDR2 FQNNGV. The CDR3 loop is CASSLDLGGGYTF. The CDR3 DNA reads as TGTGCCAGCAGCTTAGATCTCGGGGGTGGCTACACCTTC.

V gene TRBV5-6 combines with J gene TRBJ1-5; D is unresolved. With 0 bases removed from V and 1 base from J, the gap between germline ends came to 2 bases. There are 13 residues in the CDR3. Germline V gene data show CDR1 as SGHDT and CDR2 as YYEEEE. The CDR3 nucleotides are TGTGCCAGCAGCTTGGGGAGCAATCAGCCCCAGCATTTT. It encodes CASSLGSNQPQHF.

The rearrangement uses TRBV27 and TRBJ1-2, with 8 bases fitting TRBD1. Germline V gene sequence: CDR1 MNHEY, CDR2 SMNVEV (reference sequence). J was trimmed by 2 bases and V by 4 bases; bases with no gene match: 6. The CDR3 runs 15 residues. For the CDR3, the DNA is TGTGCCAGCAGTTCCCAGGGGGCCCCAAACTATGGCTACACCTTC. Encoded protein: CASSSQGAPNYGYTF.

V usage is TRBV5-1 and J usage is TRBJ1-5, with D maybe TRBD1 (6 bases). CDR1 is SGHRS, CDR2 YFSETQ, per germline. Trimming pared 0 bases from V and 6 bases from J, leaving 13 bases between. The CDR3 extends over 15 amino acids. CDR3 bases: TGCGCCAGCAGCTTGGAGCCAGGGGAGGCTCAGCCCCAGCATTTT. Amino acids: CASSLEPGEAQPQHF.

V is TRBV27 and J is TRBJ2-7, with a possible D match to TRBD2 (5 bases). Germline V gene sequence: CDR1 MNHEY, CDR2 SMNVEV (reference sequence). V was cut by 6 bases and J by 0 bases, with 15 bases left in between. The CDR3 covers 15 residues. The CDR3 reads CASRPLVRTSYEQYF. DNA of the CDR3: TGTGCCAGCAGGCCACTAGTCCGGACCTCCTACGAGCAGTACTTC.

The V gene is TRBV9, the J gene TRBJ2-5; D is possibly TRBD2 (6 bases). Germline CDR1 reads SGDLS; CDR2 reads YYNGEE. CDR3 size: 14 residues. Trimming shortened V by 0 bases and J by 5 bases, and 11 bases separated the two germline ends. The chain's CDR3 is CASSVAVAGETQYF. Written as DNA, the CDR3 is TGTGCCAGCAGCGTAGCTGTGGCGGGGGAGACCCAGTACTTC. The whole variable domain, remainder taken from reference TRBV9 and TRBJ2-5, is DSGVTQTPKHLITATGQRVTLRCSPRSGDLSVYWYQQSLDQGLQFLIQYYNGEERAKGNILERFSAQQFPDLHSELNLSSLELGDSALYFCASSVAVAGETQYFGPGTRLLVL.